These 17 T cell receptor beta chains were sequenced from one sample in a study of beta chain features in type 1 diabetes. The sequenced template was cDNA made from the entire isolated RNA. TCRdb's copy holds only in-frame clones and misses some; the assay was immunoSEQ multiplex PCR. The sample lists 350,000 to 450,000 clones, over 13% seen once, with 0.019% in the top ten. The sequenced material came from naive CD4+ T cells from blood. The receptors here all came from a woman under 30 in good health.

This clone was counted a few times. V is TRBV6-5 and J is TRBJ1-1, with D tentatively TRBD1 (5 bases). V was pared by 7 bases and J by 6 bases, with 12 bases between. This CDR3 is built from 12 residues. The germline V gene has CDR1 MNHEY and CDR2 SVGAGI. DNA for the CDR3: TGTGCCAGCACCATCTTAGGGGCTGAAGCTTTCTTT. Translation: CASTILGAEAFF.

The chain couples TRBV11-2 to TRBJ2-1; 12 bases are a match to TRBD2. CDR1 SGHAT and CDR2 FQNNGV come from the germline V gene. The CDR3 spans 17 residues. With V trimmed by 3 bases and J by 2 bases, 5 bases remained unmatched. The CDR3 nucleotides are TGTGCCAGCAGCTTGTGGACTAGCGGGAAAGCCTACAATGAGCAGTTCTTC. This gives the protein CASSLWTSGKAYNEQFF.

This clone was seen only a few times. Other nucleotide sequences from this sample produce the same CDR3. The J gene is TRBJ1-5, the V gene TRBV30, with 7 bases lining up with TRBD1. From germline, CDR1 is GTSNPN and CDR2 SVGIG (reference sequence). CDR3 length: 13 residues. Trimming cost V 2 bases and J 5 bases; bases outside gene matches: 3. The CDR3 spells CAWSYRGDQPQHF. DNA of the CDR3: TGTGCCTGGAGTTACAGGGGAGATCAGCCCCAGCATTTT.

There are a few counts of this clone. This chain links TRBV30 with TRBJ2-7; tentatively, D is TRBD1 (6 bases). V was trimmed by 1 base and J by 4 bases, leaving 8 bases between them. Germline CDR1 is GTSNPN and CDR2 is SVGIG (reference sequence). The CDR3 consists of 12 residues. CDR3 nucleotide sequence: TGTGCCTGGAGTGCCCAGGGGTACGAGCAGTACTTC. Protein sequence: CAWSAQGYEQYF. Supplemented by reference TRBV30 and TRBJ2-7, the full variable domain reads SQTIHQWPATLVQPVGSPLSLECTVEGTSNPNLYWYRQAAGRGLQLLFYSVGIGQISSEVPQNLSASRPQDRQFILSSKKLLLSDSGFYLCAWSAQGYEQYFGPGTRLTVT.

This clone appeared a few times. V is TRBV30 and J is TRBJ1-2; D is possibly TRBD1 (6 bases). Per germline, CDR1 GTSNPN and CDR2 SVGIG (reference sequence). V was cut by 2 bases and J by 5 bases, with 12 bases left in between. The CDR3 consists of 13 residues. CDR3 residues: CAWSPRGAYGYTF. CDR3 bases: TGTGCCTGGAGTCCGCGGGGGGCGTATGGCTACACCTTC.

The chain employs TRBV2 and TRBJ1-1; no clear D. The length of the CDR3 is 12 residues. The germline gives CDR1 SNHLY, CDR2 FYNNEI. The ends were cut back, 6 bases at V and 7 bases at J, with 12 bases in the middle. This CDR3 reads CASRRYSGEAFF. CDR3 nucleotide sequence: TGTGCCAGCAGGAGATACAGCGGTGAAGCTTTCTTT. The whole variable domain, filled in from reference TRBV2 and TRBJ1-1, reads EPEVTQTPSHQVTQMGQEVILRCVPISNHLYFYWYRQILGQKVEFLVSFYNNEISEKSEIFDDQFSVERPDGSNFTLKIRSTKLEDSAMYFCASRRYSGEAFFGQGTRLTVV.

Comments on this clone: Other DNA sequences of this sample code for an identical CDR3. V usage is TRBV30 and J usage is TRBJ1-5; 8 bases align to TRBD1. V dropped 1 base and J dropped 4; count of bases not matched to a gene: 0. Germline V gene sequence: CDR1 GTSNPN, CDR2 SVGIG (reference sequence). The CDR3 runs to 13 residues. The DNA of the CDR3 is TGTGCCTGGAGTGACAGGGGGAATCAGCCCCAGCATTTT. Amino acids: CAWSDRGNQPQHF.

The chain recombines TRBV9 with TRBJ2-5; TRBD2 is a possible D gene (5 bases). The CDR3 is 14 residues long. Germline V CDR1 and CDR2: SGDLS, YYNGEE. V lost 4 bases, J lost 1 base, and 11 bases lay in between. The CDR3 protein is CASSSDGLQETQYF. The CDR3, as DNA: TGTGCCAGCAGCTCGGACGGACTCCAAGAGACCCAGTACTTC.

The sample holds a few counts of this clone. The gene calls are TRBV4-2 and TRBJ2-1; the D gene is possibly TRBD2 (6 bases). CDR1 and CDR2 from the germline V gene are LGHNA and YNFKEQ. V was cut by 7 bases and J by 8 bases, with 15 bases left in between. This CDR3 is built from 13 residues. The chain's CDR3 is CASNGGSKDEQFF. For the CDR3, the DNA is TGTGCCAGCAATGGGGGGTCTAAGGATGAGCAGTTCTTC.

This clone was seen more than once but under ten times. The chain has TRBV4-3 and TRBJ2-1, with a tentative D call TRBD2 (6 bases). Trimming took off 0 bases at V and 2 bases at J, with 8 bases between the two ends. Per germline, CDR1 LGHNA and CDR2 YSLEER. This CDR3 is 15 amino acids long. The CDR3 spells CASSQDAGTYNEQFF. The CDR3 DNA follows: TGCGCCAGCAGCCAAGATGCGGGGACCTACAATGAGCAGTTCTTC.

This clone was seen more than once but under ten times. The V call is TRBV5-4, the J call TRBJ2-1; 9 nucleotides align to TRBD2. Germline assignment: CDR1 SGHNT and CDR2 YYREEE (reference sequence). The CDR3 loop spans 15 amino acids. Unmatched junction bases numbered 3, after V lost 0 bases and J lost 5 bases. The CDR3 protein is CASSLGLADHNEQFF. In DNA form, the CDR3 reads TGTGCCAGCAGCTTGGGACTAGCGGACCACAATGAGCAGTTCTTC.

There are a few counts of this clone. The chain links TRBV5-4 to TRBJ2-1; D unclear. The V end was cut by 0 bases, the J end by 5 bases, with 6 bases between. This CDR3 spans 13 amino acids. The V gene's germline CDR1 is SGHNT and CDR2 YYREEE (reference sequence). The CDR3 loop reads CASSLAVNNEQFF. In DNA, the CDR3 is TGTGCCAGCAGCTTGGCCGTAAACAATGAGCAGTTCTTC.

The J gene is TRBJ2-2, the V gene TRBV4-1; 12 bases align to TRBD2. This CDR3 has 17 residues. The J segment lost 6 bases and the V segment lost 1 base, leaving 6 bases of the junction unmatched. Germline V gives CDR1 MGHRA, CDR2 YSYEKL. As DNA, the CDR3 is TGCGCCAGCAGCCAAGCTCAACTAGCGGGAGGATCCGGGGAGCTGTTTTTT. This translates into CASSQAQLAGGSGELFF.

This chain joins TRBV2 and TRBJ2-7; 9 bases are a match to TRBD1. CDR1 is SNHLY, CDR2 FYNNEI, per germline. Losses at the gene ends were 2 bases for V and 7 bases for J; bases not matched to a gene: 12. The CDR3 runs 16 residues. The CDR3 here is CASSEFAGQGPGEQYF. The DNA of the CDR3 is TGTGCCAGCAGTGAATTTGCGGGACAGGGTCCGGGGGAGCAGTACTTC.

Remarks on this clone: Germline and junction disagree at one end, which may indicate a read error. The chain recombines TRBV29-1 with TRBJ2-5, with TRBD1 identical over 10 bases. This CDR3 is built from 12 residues. Germline CDR1 and CDR2: SQVTM and ANQGSEA. The CDR3: CSIDRGHETQYF. The CDR3, as DNA: TGCAGCATTGACAGGGGGCACGAGACCCAGTACTTC. Based on the CDR3 plus reference TRBV29-1 and TRBJ2-5, the full variable domain is SAVISQKPSRDICQRGTSLTIQCQVDSQVTMMFWYRQQPGQSLTLIATANQGSEATYESGFVIDKFPISRPNLTFSTLTVSNMSPEDSSIYLCSIDRGHETQYFGPGTRLLVL.

This clone was detected a few times. DNA for the CDR3: TGCGCCAGCAGCGGTTTCAATTACAGGGGGCGTCAGCCCCAGCATTTT. Its protein is CASSGFNYRGRQPQHF. The chain couples TRBV5-1 to TRBJ1-5; the match to TRBD1 covers 9 bases. CDR1 is SGHRS and CDR2 is YFSETQ in the germline V gene. J was trimmed by 6 bases and V by 4 bases; bases with no gene match: 11. CDR3 length: 16 residues.

The chain is built from TRBV27 and TRBJ2-1; 9 bases agree with TRBD2. The trim removed 5 bases at V and 3 bases at J, leaving 8 bases unmatched. There are 16 residues in the CDR3. The germline CDR1 and CDR2 sequences are MNHEY and SMNVEV (reference sequence). DNA of the CDR3: TGTGCCAGCAGTCCGATGACTAGCGGCCTCTACAATGAGCAGTTCTTC. This gives the protein CASSPMTSGLYNEQFF.